What follows are 15 T cell receptor beta chains derived from one specimen sequenced in a study of shared clonotypes between healthy human individuals. This table comes from immunoSEQ multiplex PCR, and its TCRdb copy is limited to in-frame clones, with some not included. Counted here are about 2.4 million clones, around 90% occurring once; the ten biggest clones make up about 0.13%. Sequencing was done on a sample of naive CD4+ T cells sorted from blood. The subset was: CD45RA+ positively selected. The receptor source for this set is a man aged 18 to 29 in good health.

The rearrangement uses TRBV6-6 and TRBJ2-3; D remains ambiguous. The ends were cut back, 0 bases at V and 2 bases at J, with 6 bases in the middle. The CDR3 is made up of 14 amino acids. CDR1 is MNHNY and CDR2 is SVGAGI in the germline V gene (reference sequence). CDR3 bases: TGTGCCAGCAGTTACTCGTCGGTCACAGATACGCAGTATTTT. The encoded protein is CASSYSSVTDTQYF.

The chain links TRBV19 to TRBJ2-5; 7 bases fit TRBD1. This CDR3 is built from 12 residues. CDR1 and CDR2 (germline): LNHDA, SQIVND (reference sequence). J lost 9 bases, V lost 8 bases, and 9 bases had no gene match. The CDR3 sequence is CASSGQKRPQYF. CDR3 nucleotide sequence: TGTGCCAGTTCGGGACAGAAGAGACCCCAGTACTTC.

The rearrangement joins TRBV4-1 to TRBJ2-3; tentative D call: TRBD2 (6 bases). The CDR3 has 14 residues. Germline V gene sequence: CDR1 MGHRA, CDR2 YSYEKL. Deletions cut 4 bases from V and 5 bases from J, with 13 bases between. The CDR3 protein is CASSLEGQVDTQYF. In DNA, the CDR3 is TGCGCCAGCAGCCTGGAGGGCCAGGTAGATACGCAGTATTTT.

The chain combines TRBV11-2 with TRBJ1-1, with D unresolved. Trimming took 3 bases from V and 0 from J, leaving 2 bases between them. Germline values: CDR1 SGHAT, CDR2 FQNNGV. The CDR3 has 12 amino acids. The CDR3 reads CASSFMNTEAFF. In DNA, the CDR3 is TGTGCCAGCAGCTTCATGAACACTGAAGCTTTCTTT. Full variable domain (missing parts from reference TRBV11-2 and TRBJ1-1): EAGVAQSPRYKIIEKRQSVAFWCNPISGHATLYWYQQILGQGPKLLIQFQNNGVVDDSQLPKDRFSAERLKGVDSTLKIQPAKLEDSAVYLCASSFMNTEAFFGQGTRLTVV.

The CDR3 DNA follows: TGCAGCGTTGAGTCTCCACGACTTTCCTACGAGCAGTACTTC. Translating it yields CSVESPRLSYEQYF. The rearrangement joins TRBV29-1 to TRBJ2-5; D remains ambiguous. The DNA end favors TRBJ2-7, so the J call may be wrong. CDR1 SQVTM and CDR2 ANQGSEA come from the germline V gene. This CDR3 has 14 amino acids.

This clone was recorded only once. The chain joins TRBV7-8 to TRBJ1-5; D uncertain. V lost 2 bases and J lost 4, with 12 bases in between. The CDR3 sequence is 15 residues long. CDR1 is SGHVS, CDR2 FQNEAQ, per germline. CDR3 DNA: TGTGCCAGCAGCTTATCCGGGAAGTTTAATCAGCCCCAGCATTTT. Protein: CASSLSGKFNQPQHF. Complete variable domain (other parts from reference TRBV7-8 and TRBJ1-5): GAGVSQSPRYKVAKRGQDVALRCDPISGHVSLFWYQQALGQGPEFLTYFQNEAQLDKSGLPSDRFFAERPEGSVSTLKIQRTQQEDSAVYLCASSLSGKFNQPQHFGDGTRLSIL.

J is TRBJ2-7 and V is TRBV27; possibly TRBD1 or TRBD2 for D (5 bases each). CDR3 length: 15 amino acids. V lost 8 bases to trimming and J lost 1 base, with 18 bases between them. Germline V CDR1 and CDR2: MNHEY, SMNVEV (reference sequence). The CDR3 region is CASGRRRGESYEQYF. Here the CDR3 DNA reads TGTGCCAGCGGACGACGCCGAGGGGAGTCCTACGAGCAGTACTTC.

The chain is built from TRBV7-8 and TRBJ2-5; D gene ambiguous. The CDR3 runs 16 residues. The germline V gene encodes CDR1 SGHVS and CDR2 FQNEAQ. Deletions cut 2 bases from V and 3 bases from J, with 16 bases between. The CDR3 nucleotides read TGTGCCAGCAGCTTAAATGGTAGGGCGATCAAAGAGACCCAGTACTTC. Its translation: CASSLNGRAIKETQYF.

The chain is built from TRBV27 and TRBJ2-7; 10 bases agree with TRBD1. Trimming at V came to 3 bases and at J to 3 bases, leaving 8 bases not matched to a gene. This CDR3 is 16 amino acids long. Germline CDR1 MNHEY, CDR2 SMNVEV (reference sequence). In nucleotides, the CDR3 is TGTGCCAGCAGTTTTCACGGGACAGGGGCTGTCTACGAGCAGTACTTC. It yields the protein CASSFHGTGAVYEQYF.

The chain has TRBV30 and TRBJ1-1; D gene unclear. Trimming took 3 bases from V and 4 from J, leaving 12 bases between them. The CDR3 sequence is 13 residues long. Germline CDR1 and CDR2: GTSNPN and SVGIG (reference sequence). The CDR3: CAWSRGWGTEAFF. CDR3 nucleotides: TGTGCCTGGAGCCGAGGGTGGGGCACTGAAGCTTTCTTT.

The chain employs TRBV13 and TRBJ1-5, with TRBD1 matching over 7 bases. Germline CDR1 PRHDT, CDR2 FYEKMQ (reference sequence). Unmatched junction bases numbered 4, after V lost 6 bases and J lost 2 bases. This CDR3 is 14 amino acids long. The CDR3 is CASSYQGGNQPQHF. In DNA form, the CDR3 reads TGTGCCAGCAGTTATCAGGGGGGCAATCAGCCCCAGCATTTT. The entire variable domain, with the rest obtained from reference TRBV13 and TRBJ1-5, is as follows: AAGVIQSPRHLIKEKRETATLKCYPIPRHDTVYWYQQGPGQDPQFLISFYEKMQSDKGSIPDRFSAQQFSDYHSELNMSSLELGDSALYFCASSYQGGNQPQHFGDGTRLSIL.

The chain carries TRBV5-8 and TRBJ2-5, with D tentatively TRBD2 (6 bases). Germline CDR1 and CDR2: SGHTS and YDEGEE. This CDR3 contains 14 residues. Trimming stripped 2 bases from V and 7 bases from J, with 15 bases between. CDR3 DNA sequence: TGTGCCAGCAGCTTTACCGGGACTGGTGGGACCCAGTACTTC. Its translation is CASSFTGTGGTQYF.

The chain recombines TRBV6-5 with TRBJ1-1; maybe TRBD1 (6 bases). Trimming removed 8 bases from V and 5 bases from J, with 18 bases in between. CDR1 MNHEY and CDR2 SVGAGI come from the germline V gene. CDR3 length: 14 residues. The CDR3 protein is CASSESQGKTEAFF. The CDR3 DNA reads TGTGCCAGCTCGGAGAGTCAGGGGAAGACTGAAGCTTTCTTT.

The chain uses TRBV10-3 and TRBJ1-6, with D unresolved. Germline CDR1 and CDR2: ENHRY and SYGVKD. Trimming stripped 6 bases from V and 6 bases from J, with 9 bases between. This CDR3 is 13 amino acids long. The CDR3 loop is CAIREPPNSPLHF. The CDR3 DNA sequence: TGTGCCATCAGGGAACCTCCTAATTCACCCCTCCACTTT.

V usage is TRBV27 and J usage is TRBJ1-1; 11 bases line up with TRBD1. Trimming at V came to 5 bases and at J to 5 bases, leaving 13 bases not matched to a gene. CDR3 length: 17 amino acids. Germline CDR1 reads MNHEY; CDR2 reads SMNVEV (reference sequence). For the CDR3, the DNA is TGTGCCAGCAGTAGTAGGACAGGGGGCCGTAGGAGTACTGAAGCTTTCTTT. It yields the protein CASSSRTGGRRSTEAFF.